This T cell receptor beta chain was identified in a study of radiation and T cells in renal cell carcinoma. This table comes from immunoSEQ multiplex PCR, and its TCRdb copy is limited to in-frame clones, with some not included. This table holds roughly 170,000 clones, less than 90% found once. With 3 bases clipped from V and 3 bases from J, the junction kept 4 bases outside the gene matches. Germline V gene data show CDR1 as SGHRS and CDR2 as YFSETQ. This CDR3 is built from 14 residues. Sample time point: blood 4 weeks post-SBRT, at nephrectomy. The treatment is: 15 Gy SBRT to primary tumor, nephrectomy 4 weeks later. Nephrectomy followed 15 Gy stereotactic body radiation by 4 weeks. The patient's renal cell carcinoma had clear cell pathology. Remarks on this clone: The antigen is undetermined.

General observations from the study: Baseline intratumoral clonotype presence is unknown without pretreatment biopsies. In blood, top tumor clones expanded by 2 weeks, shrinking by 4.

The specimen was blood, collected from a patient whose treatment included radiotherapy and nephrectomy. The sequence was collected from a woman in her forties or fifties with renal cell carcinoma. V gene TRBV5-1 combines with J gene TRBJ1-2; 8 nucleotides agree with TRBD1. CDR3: CASSYPGGDYGYTF. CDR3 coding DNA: TGCGCCAGCAGCTATCCAGGGGGCGACTATGGCTACACCTTC.